This T cell receptor beta chain was profiled in a study of cytomegalovirus exposure and HLA in healthy donors. Study results and limitations: It was shown in a later analysis that HLA-associated TCR beta chains were more clonally expanded than other, equally common chains. A later analysis linked a missense DCLRE1C variant to TCR beta V- and J-gene trimming. The classifier, whose performance was assessed in both the original and validation cohorts, reportedly diagnosed cytomegalovirus status with high specificity and sensitivity. A later analysis found that most CMV-associated TCR beta chains appeared HLA-restricted.

Germline CDR1 reads SEHNR; CDR2 reads FQNEAQ (reference sequence). The CDR3 spans 14 residues. V dropped 0 bases and J dropped 5 bases, with 10 bases sitting between them. On this clone: Its antigen is not known.

Primers included in the PCR were 60 Vbeta and 13 Jbeta primers. Assay used: immunoSEQ multiplex PCR; TCRdb lists only in-frame clones, some missing. The listing records about 160,000 clones. The specimen was PBMCs. This sequence was found in a man younger than 45 in good health and CMV-seronegative. The chain links TRBV7-9 to TRBJ1-1, with D possibly TRBD1 on 5 matching bases. Here the CDR3 reads CASSLALGGTEAFF. In DNA form, the CDR3 reads TGTGCCAGCAGCTTAGCGCTCGGGGGGACTGAAGCTTTCTTT.